This is a list of T cell receptor beta chains from one sample in a study of cytomegalovirus exposure and HLA in healthy donors. The data were produced by immunoSEQ multiplex PCR, yet TCRdb's version contains in-frame clones alone and is incomplete. The sample records about 110,000 clones, around 73% being singletons. The sample was PBMCs. The receptors were gathered from a man in his forties or fifties in good health and CMV-seronegative. The CDR3 runs from the conserved cysteine through the conserved F or W. D genes are given only for firm matches. Clone size is not always given. Where it is, it says once, few, many or a class for expanded clones.

V	size	D	J	length	CDR3	DNA
TRBV19	-	-	TRBJ1-2	14	CASSMNQGYDGYTF	TGTGCCAGTAGTATGAATCAGGGCTACGATGGCTACACCTTC
TRBV19	-	TRBD1	TRBJ1-5	14	CASRLTGGGQPQHF	TGTGCCAGTAGGCTGACAGGGGGCGGGCAGCCCCAGCATTTT
TRBV7-9	-	-	TRBJ1-1	17	CASSLDRAGYVNTEAFF	TGTGCCAGCAGCTTAGACAGGGCCGGCTACGTGAACACTGAAGCTTTCTTT
TRBV6-1	-	-	TRBJ2-5	16	CASSEALWGGQETQYF	TGTGCCAGCAGTGAAGCCTTGTGGGGAGGCCAAGAGACCCAGTACTTC
TRBV28	-	TRBD1	TRBJ1-1	18	CASSYVLTGALLNTEAFF	TGTGCCAGCAGCTACGTCTTAACAGGGGCCCTTTTGAACACTGAAGCTTTCTTT
TRBV7-2	-	-	TRBJ1-2	14	CASSLDTINYGYTF	TGTGCCAGCAGCTTAGACACAATTAACTATGGCTACACCTTC
TRBV4-2	-	TRBD1	TRBJ1-4	14	CASSAGGGNEKLFF	TGTGCCAGCAGCGCAGGGGGCGGAAATGAAAAACTGTTTTTT
TRBV19	few	-	TRBJ2-7	14	CASSMQGTGYEQYF	TGTGCCAGTAGTATGCAGGGCACGGGCTACGAGCAGTACTTC
TRBV4-1	-	TRBD2	TRBJ2-7	15	CASSQVLARGYEQYF	TGCGCCAGCAGCCAAGTGTTAGCGCGGGGGTACGAGCAGTACTTC
TRBV7-9	-	TRBD1	TRBJ1-1	14	CASSHPDRAREAFF	TGTGCCAGCAGTCACCCCGACAGGGCCCGAGAAGCTTTCTTT
TRBV5-1	-	TRBD1	TRBJ1-1	14	CASSLGQGVPEAFF	TGCGCCAGCAGCTTGGGACAGGGGGTCCCTGAAGCTTTCTTT
TRBV5-4	few	TRBD1	TRBJ2-2	17	CASSLGTGNFGPGELFF	TGTGCCAGCAGCTTGGGGACAGGGAACTTCGGGCCCGGGGAGCTGTTTTTT
TRBV7-9	few	TRBD1	TRBJ2-7	15	CASSSLTGGIYEQYF	TGTGCCAGCAGCTCCCTCACAGGGGGCATTTACGAGCAGTACTTC
TRBV6-1	-	-	TRBJ2-7	15	CASSLDGRVTYEQYF	TGTGCCAGCAGTCTCGACGGGCGGGTTACCTACGAGCAGTACTTC
TRBV7-2	-	TRBD1	TRBJ1-2	15	CASSLESTGGWGYTF	TGTGCCAGCAGCTTAGAATCTACAGGGGGCTGGGGCTACACCTTC
TRBV5-6	-	TRBD1	TRBJ2-3	16	CASSLVGTGSGDTQYF	TGTGCCAGCAGCTTGGTTGGGACAGGGTCAGGAGATACGCAGTATTTT
TRBV4-1	-	-	TRBJ2-7	18	CASSQSGPPTDGAYEQYF	TGCGCCAGCAGCCAAAGTGGTCCTCCTACCGACGGAGCCTACGAGCAGTACTTC
TRBV10-2	-	TRBD1	TRBJ2-7	12	CATQGQDYEQYF	TGCGCCACCCAGGGACAGGACTACGAGCAGTACTTC
TRBV4-3	few	-	TRBJ2-4	15	CASSPGAKVRDIQYF	TGCGCCAGCAGCCCAGGGGCAAAGGTTCGGGACATTCAGTACTTC
TRBV11-2	-	TRBD1	TRBJ1-1	16	CASSRGPGGRGTEAFF	TGTGCCAGCAGCAGGGGGCCGGGGGGGCGCGGCACTGAAGCTTTCTTT
TRBV5-1	-	-	TRBJ1-1	15	CPSSRGYEGNTEAFF	TGCCCCAGCAGCCGTGGATACGAGGGGAACACTGAAGCTTTCTTT
TRBV6-6	-	-	TRBJ1-1	13	CASSYATDTEAFF	TGTGCCAGCAGTTACGCTACGGACACTGAAGCTTTCTTT
TRBV7-9	-	TRBD1	TRBJ1-1	15	CASSLGTGERTEAFF	TGTGCCAGCAGCTTAGGGACAGGGGAACGCACTGAAGCTTTCTTC
TRBV28	-	TRBD2	TRBJ2-1	16	CASSSLASGEFNEQFF	TGTGCCAGCAGTTCCTTGGCTAGCGGGGAGTTCAATGAGCAGTTCTTC
TRBV7-2	-	TRBD2	TRBJ2-5	15	CASSPLAGSQETQYF	TGTGCCAGCAGCCCGCTAGCGGGGTCCCAAGAGACCCAGTACTTC
TRBV4-1	-	TRBD1	TRBJ2-7	16	CASSQVGDRAAYEQYF	TGCGCCAGCAGCCAAGTCGGGGACAGGGCCGCCTACGAGCAGTACTTC
TRBV5-1	-	-	TRBJ2-3	16	CASSLVTGRGTDTQYF	TGCGCCAGCAGCTTGGTCACAGGAAGGGGGACAGATACGCAGTATTTT
TRBV27	-	TRBD1	TRBJ2-2	15	CASSTNRGVTGELFF	TGTGCCAGCAGTACGAACAGGGGTGTGACCGGGGAGCTGTTTTTT
TRBV6-1	-	-	TRBJ1-2	13	CASREGGGYGYTF	TGTGCCAGCAGGGAAGGGGGGGGCTATGGCTACACCTTC
TRBV6-6	-	-	TRBJ2-3	14	CASRPRSGTDTQYF	TGTGCCAGCAGACCTAGGTCGGGCACAGATACGCAGTATTTT
TRBV19	few	-	TRBJ1-2	14	CASTTDGGRGGYTF	TGTGCCAGTACTACAGACGGAGGCAGAGGTGGCTACACCTTC
TRBV7-9	-	-	TRBJ1-2	13	CASRHPGDDGYTF	TGTGCCAGCAGACATCCAGGGGATGATGGCTACACCTTC
TRBV6-7	-	-	TRBJ1-1	15	CASSYGGQGNTEAFF	TGTGCCAGCAGTTACGGGGGCCAAGGGAACACTGAAGCTTTCTTT
TRBV29-1	-	TRBD1	TRBJ1-2	14	CSVQKGGARYGYTF	TGCAGCGTCCAAAAAGGGGGCGCACGATATGGCTACACCTTC
TRBV9	-	-	TRBJ1-4	15	CASSPRTFYPEKLFF	TGTGCCAGCAGCCCTCGGACATTTTATCCTGAAAAACTGTTTTTT
TRBV5-1	-	-	TRBJ2-6	19	CASSATPSGGWSGANVLTF	TGCGCCAGCAGCGCGACCCCCTCGGGGGGCTGGTCTGGGGCCAACGTCCTGACTTTC
TRBV6-5	-	-	TRBJ1-4	12	CASSTGGEKLFF	TGTGCCAGCAGTACGGGAGGGGAGAAACTGTTTTTT
TRBV6-5	-	-	TRBJ1-5	15	CASRGASSGNQPQHF	TGTGCCAGCAGAGGGGCGTCCTCTGGCAATCAGCCCCAGCATTTT
TRBV7-2	-	TRBD2	TRBJ2-1	17	CASSSVGAGGLYNEQFF	TGTGCCAGCAGCTCAGTTGGAGCGGGGGGGCTCTACAATGAGCAGTTCTTC
TRBV7-9	-	-	TRBJ1-5	12	CASSLGGQPQHF	TGTGCCAGCAGCTTAGGCGGACAGCCCCAGCATTTT
TRBV2	-	-	TRBJ2-2	11	CASMEGGELFF	TGTGCCAGCATGGAGGGCGGGGAGCTGTTTTTT
TRBV7-9	-	-	TRBJ1-2	13	CASSHVTGGGYTF	TGTGCCAGCAGCCACGTCACCGGGGGAGGCTACACCTTC
TRBV7-8	-	TRBD2	TRBJ2-1	15	CASSLAGGAYNEQFF	TGTGCCAGCAGCTTAGCCGGGGGGGCCTACAATGAGCAGTTCTTC
TRBV4-3	-	TRBD1	TRBJ2-7	14	CASSQDRESYEQYF	TGCGCCAGCAGCCAGGACAGGGAGTCCTACGAGCAGTACTTC